This note documents a single T cell receptor (beta chain) sequence. The data are from a study of blood T cell repertoires in COVID-19. Study details: COVID-19 samples collected from the United States, Italy and Spain covered acute and convalescent phases. Sources were T cells, B-cell-depleted T cells, or PBMCs; the material itself was cDNA or gDNA.

In the original processing: Quantification of nucleated cells was approximated via reference gene primer amplification. Libraries were prepared by immunoSEQ multiplex PCR; TCRdb keeps only in-frame clonotypes and omits some of them. V, J and clone size derive from that table, while D and trimming were established from the DNA sequence. The sample includes 140,000 to 150,000 clones, 80% of them seen just once. This CDR3 has 15 residues. V dropped 4 bases and J dropped 4; count of bases not matched to a gene: 4. Per the germline V gene, CDR1 is SGDLS and CDR2 is YYNGEE. The chain employs TRBV9 and TRBJ2-3, with TRBD1 identical over 12 bases. The TCR comes from a man between 60 and 70 years old with active or convalescent COVID-19. Input material: peripheral blood. CDR3 DNA: TGTGCCAGCAGCTGGGGACAGGGGGCATCAGATACGCAGTATTTT. Translation: CASSWGQGASDTQYF. Supplemented by reference TRBV9 and TRBJ2-3, the full variable domain reads DSGVTQTPKHLITATGQRVTLRCSPRSGDLSVYWYQQSLDQGLQFLIQYYNGEERAKGNILERFSAQQFPDLHSELNLSSLELGDSALYFCASSWGQGASDTQYFGPGTRLTVL.